This T cell receptor beta chain is drawn from a study of cytomegalovirus exposure and HLA in healthy donors. Study-level background: The 90 to 150 validation repertoires, a later analysis reported, used the same platform as the approximately 730 repertoires from the first cohort.

CDR3 length: 16 amino acids. CDR1 and CDR2 (germline): SGDLS, YYNGEE. Germline trimming cut 4 bases from V and 2 bases from J; bases unmatched to any gene: 10. Note on this clone: Its antigen is unknown.

This table comes from immunoSEQ multiplex PCR, and its TCRdb copy is limited to in-frame clones, with some not included. This table holds fewer than 400,000 clones, roughly 87% found once. Study-level points and caveats: The CMV antigen specificity of a few CMV-associated chains was confirmed through in vitro analysis. The majority of TCR sequences were rare, yet some public TCRs appeared in many donors.

This receptor was taken from a man under 40 in good health and CMV-seronegative. The V and J genes are TRBV9 and TRBJ2-7, with 9 bases aligning to TRBD2. The source material was PBMCs. The CDR3, as DNA: TGTGCCAGCAGCCCCACTGAGGGACTAGCTGCCTACGAGCAGTACTTC. It yields the protein CASSPTEGLAAYEQYF.